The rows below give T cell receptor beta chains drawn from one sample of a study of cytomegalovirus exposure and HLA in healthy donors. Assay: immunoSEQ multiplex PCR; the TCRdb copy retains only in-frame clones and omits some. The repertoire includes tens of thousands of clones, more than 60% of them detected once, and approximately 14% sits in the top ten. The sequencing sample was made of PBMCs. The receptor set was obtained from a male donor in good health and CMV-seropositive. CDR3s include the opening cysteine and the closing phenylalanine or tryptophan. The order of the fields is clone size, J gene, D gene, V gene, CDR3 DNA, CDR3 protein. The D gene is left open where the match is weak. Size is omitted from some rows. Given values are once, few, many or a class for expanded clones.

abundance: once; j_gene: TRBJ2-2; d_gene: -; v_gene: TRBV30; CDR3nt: TGTGCCTGGAGTATGTCAGTCGGGGAGCTGTTTTTT; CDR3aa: CAWSMSVGELFF
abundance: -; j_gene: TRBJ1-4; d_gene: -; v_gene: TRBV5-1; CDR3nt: TGCGCCAGCAAAATCCAGGCCAGGGGTGCTGAAAAACTGTTTTTT; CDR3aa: CASKIQARGAEKLFF
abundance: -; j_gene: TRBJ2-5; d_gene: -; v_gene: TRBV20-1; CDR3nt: TGCAGTGCTAGGCGCGAGGAGACCCAGTACTTC; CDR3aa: CSARREETQYF
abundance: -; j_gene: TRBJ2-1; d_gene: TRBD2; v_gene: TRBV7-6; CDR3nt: TGTGCCAGCAGCCCGCGAACTAGCGGGTCGGATGAGCAGTTCTTC; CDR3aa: CASSPRTSGSDEQFF
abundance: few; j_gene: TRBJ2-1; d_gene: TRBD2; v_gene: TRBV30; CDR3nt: TGTGCCTGGAGGGGTATAGCGGGGGGGAACAATGAGCAGTTCTTC; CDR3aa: CAWRGIAGGNNEQFF
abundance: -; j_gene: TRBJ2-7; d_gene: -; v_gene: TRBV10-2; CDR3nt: TGCGCCAGCAGACAGGGGACTGGCTACGAGCAGTACTTC; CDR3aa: CASRQGTGYEQYF
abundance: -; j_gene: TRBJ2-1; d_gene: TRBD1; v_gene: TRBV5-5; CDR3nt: TGTGCCAGCAGCTTGGCCGGGACAGGGGTCAATGAGCAGTTCTTC; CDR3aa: CASSLAGTGVNEQFF
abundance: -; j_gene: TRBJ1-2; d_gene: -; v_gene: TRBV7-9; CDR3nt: TGTGCCAGCAGCTTCCAGGGCTATGGCTACACCTTC; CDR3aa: CASSFQGYGYTF
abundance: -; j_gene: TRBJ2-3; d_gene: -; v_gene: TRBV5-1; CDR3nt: TGCGCCAGCAGCTCTACCGCGGTTCACACCACAGATACGCAGTATTTT; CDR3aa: CASSSTAVHTTDTQYF
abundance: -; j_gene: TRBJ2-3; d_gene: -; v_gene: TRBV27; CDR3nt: TGTGCCAGCAGTTTAAGGGGGAGGGCTAAGGCAGATACGCAGTATTTT; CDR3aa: CASSLRGRAKADTQYF
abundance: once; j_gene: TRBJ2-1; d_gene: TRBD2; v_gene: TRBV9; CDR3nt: TGTGCCAGCAGCGTCAGCGGGGGGGGCTACAATGAGCAGTTCTTC; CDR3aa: CASSVSGGGYNEQFF
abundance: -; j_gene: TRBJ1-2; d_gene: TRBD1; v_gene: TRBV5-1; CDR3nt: TGCGCCAGCAGCGTAGGACAGGGAGTTGATGGCTACACCTTC; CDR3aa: CASSVGQGVDGYTF
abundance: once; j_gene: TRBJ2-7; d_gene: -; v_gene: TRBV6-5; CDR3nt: TGTGCCAGCAGTTACTCCGGGACTTACGAGCAGTACTTC; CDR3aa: CASSYSGTYEQYF
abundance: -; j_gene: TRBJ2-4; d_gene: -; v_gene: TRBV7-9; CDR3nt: TGTGCCAGCAGACGAGATCAAAACATTCAGTACTTC; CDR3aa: CASRRDQNIQYF
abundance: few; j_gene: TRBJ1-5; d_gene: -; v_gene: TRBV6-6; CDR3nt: TGTGCCAGCAGTTACCAAACTTTGGGCAATCAGCCCCAGCATTTT; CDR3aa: CASSYQTLGNQPQHF
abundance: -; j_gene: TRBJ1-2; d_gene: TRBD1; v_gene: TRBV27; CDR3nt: TGTGCCAGCAGAGTTCACGGGACAGGGCCTTTTGGTGGCTACACCTTC; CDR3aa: CASRVHGTGPFGGYTF
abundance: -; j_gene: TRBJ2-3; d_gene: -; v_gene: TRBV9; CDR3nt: TGTGCCAGCAGCGTTGGGCGGGGTCACACAGATACGCAGTATTTT; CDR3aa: CASSVGRGHTDTQYF
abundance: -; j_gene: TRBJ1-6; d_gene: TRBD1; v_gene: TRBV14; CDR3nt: TGTGCCAGCAGCCACACTCAGGGGGCCTATAATTCACCCCTCCACTTT; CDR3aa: CASSHTQGAYNSPLHF
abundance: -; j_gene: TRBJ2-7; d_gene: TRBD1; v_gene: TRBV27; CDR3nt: TGTGCCAGCAGTTTATCGACAGGGGGGGCCTACGAGCAGTACTTC; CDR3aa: CASSLSTGGAYEQYF
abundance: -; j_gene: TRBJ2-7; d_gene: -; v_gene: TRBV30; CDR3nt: TGTGCCTGGAAATCGGACACTGGCTCCTACGAGCAGTACTTC; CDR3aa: CAWKSDTGSYEQYF
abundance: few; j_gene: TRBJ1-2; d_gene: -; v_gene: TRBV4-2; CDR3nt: TGTGCCAGCAGCCAAGTAGGGGCGATCGTCTATGGCTACACCTTC; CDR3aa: CASSQVGAIVYGYTF
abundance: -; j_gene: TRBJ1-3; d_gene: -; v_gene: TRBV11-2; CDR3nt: TGTGCCAGCAGCTTAGGCCCGGAGGTCTCTGGAAACACCATATATTTT; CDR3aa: CASSLGPEVSGNTIYF
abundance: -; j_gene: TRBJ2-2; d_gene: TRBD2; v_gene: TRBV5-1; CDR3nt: TGCGCCAGCAGCCACCTAGCGGGAGGACCAAACACCGGGGAGCTGTTTTTT; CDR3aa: CASSHLAGGPNTGELFF
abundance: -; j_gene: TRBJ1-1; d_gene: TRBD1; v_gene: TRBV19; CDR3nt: TGTGCCAGTAGTATAAACAGGGGTACTGAAGCTTTCTTT; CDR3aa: CASSINRGTEAFF
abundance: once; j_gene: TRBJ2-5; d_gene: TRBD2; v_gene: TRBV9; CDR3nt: TGTGCCAGCAGCGTAGGGGGCGGGGGAAACGGAGGGACCCAGTACTTC; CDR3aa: CASSVGGGGNGGTQYF
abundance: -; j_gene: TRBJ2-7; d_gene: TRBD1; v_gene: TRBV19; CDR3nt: TGTGCCAGTAGGAAGGACAGGGACGGCCCTTTTACCTACGAGCAGTACTTC; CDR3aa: CASRKDRDGPFTYEQYF
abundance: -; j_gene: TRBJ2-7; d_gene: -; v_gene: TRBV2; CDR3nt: TGTGCCAGCAGGCCTAGACAGGCCCACTACGAGCAGTACTTC; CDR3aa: CASRPRQAHYEQYF
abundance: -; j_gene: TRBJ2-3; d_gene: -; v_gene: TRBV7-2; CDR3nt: TGTGCCAGCAGCTTACGCGAGGGGGTAACGAATACGCAGTATTTT; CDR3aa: CASSLREGVTNTQYF
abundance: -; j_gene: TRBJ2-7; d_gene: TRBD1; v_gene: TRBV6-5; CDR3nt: TGTGCCAGCAGGAGACAGGGGGGCGAGCAGTACTTC; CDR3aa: CASRRQGGEQYF
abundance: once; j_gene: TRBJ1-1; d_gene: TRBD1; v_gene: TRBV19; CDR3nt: TGTGCCAGTACCCGGGACAGGGAGCTGAACACTGAAGCTTTCTTT; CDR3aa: CASTRDRELNTEAFF
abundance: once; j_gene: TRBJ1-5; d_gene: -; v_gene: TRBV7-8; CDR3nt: TGTGCCAGCAGCTTAGACGGGGGGCTAGGACAGCCCCAGCATTTT; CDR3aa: CASSLDGGLGQPQHF
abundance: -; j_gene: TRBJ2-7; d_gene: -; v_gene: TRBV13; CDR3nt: TGTGCCAGCAGCTTAGGCGACAGGCGGGACGAGCAGTACTTC; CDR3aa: CASSLGDRRDEQYF
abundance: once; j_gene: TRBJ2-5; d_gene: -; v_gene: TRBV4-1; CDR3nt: TGCGCCAGCAGCCAAGATACTAGCCTACAAGAGACCCAGTACTTC; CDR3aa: CASSQDTSLQETQYF
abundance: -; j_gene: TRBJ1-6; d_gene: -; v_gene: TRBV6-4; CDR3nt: TGTGCCAGCAGTGCCGCGACGGAGTTTAATTCACCCCTCCACTTT; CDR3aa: CASSAATEFNSPLHF
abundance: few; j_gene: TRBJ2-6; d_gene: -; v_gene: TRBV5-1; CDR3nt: TGCGCCAGCAGCACGGTTTCTGGGGCCAACGTCCTGACTTTC; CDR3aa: CASSTVSGANVLTF
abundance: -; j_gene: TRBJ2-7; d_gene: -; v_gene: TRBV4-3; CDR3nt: TGCGCCAGCAGCCAAGAATTTGGGCCGGAGCAGTACTTC; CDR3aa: CASSQEFGPEQYF
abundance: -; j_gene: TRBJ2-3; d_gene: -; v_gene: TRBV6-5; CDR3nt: TGTGCCAGCAGTTACGGGCCGGCGCAGTATTTT; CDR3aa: CASSYGPAQYF